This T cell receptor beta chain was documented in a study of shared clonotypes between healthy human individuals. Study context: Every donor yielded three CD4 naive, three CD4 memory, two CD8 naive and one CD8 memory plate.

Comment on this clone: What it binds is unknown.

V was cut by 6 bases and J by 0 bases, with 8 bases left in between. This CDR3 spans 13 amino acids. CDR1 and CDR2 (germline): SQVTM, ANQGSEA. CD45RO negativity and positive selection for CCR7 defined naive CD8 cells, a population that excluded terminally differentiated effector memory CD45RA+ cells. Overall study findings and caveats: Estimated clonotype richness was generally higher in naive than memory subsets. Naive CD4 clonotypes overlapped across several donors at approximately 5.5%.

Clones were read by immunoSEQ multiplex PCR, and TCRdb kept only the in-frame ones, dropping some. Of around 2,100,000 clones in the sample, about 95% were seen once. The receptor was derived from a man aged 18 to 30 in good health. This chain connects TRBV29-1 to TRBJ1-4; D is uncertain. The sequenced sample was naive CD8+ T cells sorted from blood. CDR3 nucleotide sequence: TGCAGCGTGACGTTAACAACTAATGAAAAACTGTTTTTT. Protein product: CSVTLTTNEKLFF.